The 28 T cell receptor beta chains reported below all come from one sample, sequenced in a study of beta chain features in type 1 diabetes. The study's findings and limits: Across all four CD4+ subsets, people with type 1 diabetes showed modestly shorter TCRB CDR3s.

For these TCRs, the target antigens are not known. Expressed TCRB transcripts got sequenced, as all isolated RNA was reverse transcribed. Produced via immunoSEQ multiplex PCR; TCRdb's table is partial and in-frame only. The data contain some 660,000 clones, around an eighth of them singletons. The sample taken for sequencing was naive CD4+ T cells from blood. The receptors derive from a man aged 18-30 years with type 1 diabetes.

There are a few counts of this clone. V is TRBV28 and J is TRBJ2-3; D might be TRBD1 or TRBD2, each matching 5 bases. The CDR3 is 15 residues long. Per the germline V gene, CDR1 is MDHEN and CDR2 is SYDVKM. V was clipped by 7 bases and J by 0 bases, with 14 bases between them. CDR3 in amino acids: CASTPWGSSTDTQYF. The CDR3 DNA reads TGTGCCAGCACCCCTTGGGGGTCGAGCACAGATACGCAGTATTTT. Full variable domain (missing parts from reference TRBV28 and TRBJ2-3): DVKVTQSSRYLVKRTGEKVFLECVQDMDHENMFWYRQDPGLGLRLIYFSYDVKMKEKGDIPEGYSVSREKKERFSLILESASTNQTSMYLCASTPWGSSTDTQYFGPGTRLTVL.

V usage is TRBV6-5 and J usage is TRBJ2-7; tentatively, D is TRBD1 (5 bases). The CDR3 has 14 residues. V was clipped by 6 bases and J by 1 base, with 13 bases between them. CDR1 is MNHEY, CDR2 SVGAGI, per germline. This CDR3 reads CASRHQGHSYEQYF. DNA of the CDR3: TGTGCCAGCAGGCACCAGGGTCATTCCTACGAGCAGTACTTC.

There are a few counts of this clone. The J gene is TRBJ1-2, the V gene TRBV5-4, with unresolved D. V shed 3 bases and J shed 0 bases, with 12 bases lying between them. Germline V gene sequence: CDR1 SGHNT, CDR2 YYREEE (reference sequence). The CDR3 contains 15 residues. CDR3 loop: CASSSTWGTNYGYTF. The CDR3 DNA reads as TGTGCCAGCAGCTCGACCTGGGGAACTAACTATGGCTACACCTTC. The full variable domain, its missing parts supplied by reference TRBV5-4 and TRBJ1-2, is ETGVTQSPTHLIKTRGQQVTLRCSSQSGHNTVSWYQQALGQGPQFIFQYYREEENGRGNFPPRFSGLQFPNYSSELNVNALELDDSALYLCASSSTWGTNYGYTFGSGTRLTVV.

This clone occurred a few times. The J gene is TRBJ2-3, the V gene TRBV25-1; the D gene is possibly TRBD2 (5 bases). V lost 4 bases to trimming and J lost 4 bases, with 9 bases between them. CDR1 and CDR2 from the germline V gene are MGHDK and SYGVNS. The CDR3 is made up of 13 amino acids. The CDR3 DNA reads as TGTGCCAGCAGTGCCGGACTTCCAGATACGCAGTATTTT. Protein product: CASSAGLPDTQYF.

The J gene is TRBJ1-1, the V gene TRBV2; possibly TRBD1 for D (5 bases). There are 15 residues in the CDR3. V lost 7 bases to trimming and J lost 0 bases, with 15 bases between them. The germline gives CDR1 SNHLY, CDR2 FYNNEI. CDR3 amino acids: CASNSQGLMNTEAFF. DNA of the CDR3: TGTGCCAGCAATTCGCAGGGACTCATGAACACTGAAGCTTTCTTT. The entire variable domain, with the rest obtained from reference TRBV2 and TRBJ1-1, is as follows: EPEVTQTPSHQVTQMGQEVILRCVPISNHLYFYWYRQILGQKVEFLVSFYNNEISEKSEIFDDQFSVERPDGSNFTLKIRSTKLEDSAMYFCASNSQGLMNTEAFFGQGTRLTVV.

This chain connects TRBV19 to TRBJ2-5; 12 nucleotides align to TRBD2. This CDR3 is 18 amino acids long. V was pared by 7 bases and J by 2 bases, with 14 bases of the junction left unmatched. Per the germline V gene, CDR1 is LNHDA and CDR2 is SQIVND (reference sequence). The CDR3, as DNA: TGTGCCAGTAAAGGCAGGGTGCCCGGACTAGCGGGACAAGAGACCCAGTACTTC. Protein product: CASKGRVPGLAGQETQYF. Together with reference TRBV19 and TRBJ2-5, the CDR3 gives the full variable domain: DGGITQSPKYLFRKEGQNVTLSCEQNLNHDAMYWYRQDPGQGLRLIYYSQIVNDFQKGDIAEGYSVSREKKESFPLTVTSAQKNPTAFYLCASKGRVPGLAGQETQYFGPGTRLLVL.

This clone was counted between two and nine times. The chain carries TRBV6-5 and TRBJ2-7; TRBD1 might be the D (7 bases). Trimming removed 5 bases at V and 0 bases at J, with 11 bases between. The CDR3 totals 14 residues. Looked up from germline, CDR1 is MNHEY and CDR2 is SVGAGI. CDR3 DNA sequence: TGTGCCAGCAGTCGGGGGACAGCCTCCTACGAGCAGTACTTC. The encoded protein is CASSRGTASYEQYF.

This clone was detected a few times. The chain joins TRBV7-2 to TRBJ2-1, with D hard to call. Trimming stripped 2 bases from V and 7 bases from J, with 12 bases between. Germline V gene data show CDR1 as SGHTA and CDR2 as FQGNSA. This CDR3 region has 14 residues. CDR3 nucleotides: TGTGCCAGCAGCTTAACTACAGAGTATAATGAGCAGTTCTTC. It translates to CASSLTTEYNEQFF. The whole variable domain, filled in from reference TRBV7-2 and TRBJ2-1, reads GAGVSQSPSNKVTEKGKDVELRCDPISGHTALYWYRQSLGQGLEFLIYFQGNSAPDKSGLPSDRFSAERTGGSVSTLTIQRTQQEDSAVYLCASSLTTEYNEQFFGPGTRLTVL.

This clone appeared a few times. The junction departs from germline at one end; a sequencing error may be responsible. This chain connects TRBV28 to TRBJ1-2; D is ambiguous. Germline V gene lookup returns CDR1 MDHEN and CDR2 SYDVKM. The CDR3 has 14 residues. For the CDR3, the DNA is TGTGCCAGCAGTTTATTAGGTGGTACCTTGATGGCGAACTTC. Residues: CASSLLGGTLMANF.

This clone occurred a few times. The chain joins TRBV28 to TRBJ2-3; D gene uncertain. Trimming stripped 7 bases from V and 0 bases from J, with 11 bases between. The CDR3 contains 14 residues. CDR1 is MDHEN and CDR2 is SYDVKM in the germline V gene. This CDR3 reads CASTRPLSTDTQYF. CDR3 sequence (DNA): TGTGCCAGCACCCGGCCTTTGAGCACAGATACGCAGTATTTT.

V and J are TRBV7-9 and TRBJ1-2; 8 bases map to TRBD1. The CDR3 totals 13 residues. Germline lookup yields CDR1 SEHNR and CDR2 FQNEAQ (reference sequence). The junction had 2 bases not matched to a gene; V was cut back by 4 bases and J by 4 bases. The CDR3 region has the DNA TGTGCCAGCAGCTACGGACAGGGCTATGGCTACACCTTC. It yields the protein CASSYGQGYGYTF.

This chain connects TRBV2 to TRBJ2-7; D not certain. V lost 1 base to trimming and J lost 2 bases, with 3 bases between them. This CDR3 has 12 amino acids. Germline CDR1 and CDR2: SNHLY and FYNNEI. The CDR3 sequence is CASSEDAYEQYF. The CDR3 bases are TGTGCCAGCAGTGAAGACGCCTACGAGCAGTACTTC.

For the CDR3, the DNA is TGTGCCAGCAGTTTAAAACAGGGGAACATTCAGTACTTC. Protein product: CASSLKQGNIQYF. The chain recombines TRBV27 with TRBJ2-4; TRBD1 agrees at 7 bases. CDR3 length: 13 amino acids. The germline CDR1 and CDR2 sequences are MNHEY and SMNVEV (reference sequence). J was trimmed by 7 bases and V by 2 bases; bases with no gene match: 2.

CDR3: CASSLAGMAGVYNEQFF. DNA for the CDR3: TGCGCCAGCAGCTTGGCCGGGATGGCTGGGGTCTACAATGAGCAGTTCTTC. The rearrangement uses TRBV5-1 and TRBJ2-1, with D perhaps TRBD2 (5 bases). The germline V gene has CDR1 SGHRS and CDR2 YFSETQ. V was pared by 0 bases and J by 3 bases, with 16 bases between. There are 17 residues in the CDR3.

The CDR3 DNA reads as TGTGCCAGTCGGACAGGGAGTTATAATTCACCCCTCCACTTT. Protein product: CASRTGSYNSPLHF. This chain joins TRBV6-6 and TRBJ1-6; TRBD1 aligns across 8 bases. With 9 bases clipped from V and 4 bases from J, the junction kept 5 bases outside the gene matches. The germline CDR1 and CDR2 sequences are MNHNY and SVGAGI (reference sequence). This CDR3 has 14 residues.

This clone has more than one count but fewer than ten. The CDR3 nucleotides read TGTGCCAGTGAGGCTCCGACCTCTGGAAACACCATATATTTT. This encodes CASEAPTSGNTIYF. The J gene is TRBJ1-3, the V gene TRBV19; D ambiguous. Germline loops: CDR1 LNHDA, CDR2 SQIVND (reference sequence). This CDR3 has 14 residues. Trimming took off 8 bases at V and 0 bases at J, with 11 bases between the two ends.

This clone was counted a few times. Other DNA sequences within the sample encode an identical CDR3. The rearrangement uses TRBV5-4 and TRBJ2-3; D gene uncertain. CDR1 and CDR2 (germline): SGHNT, YYREEE (reference sequence). The CDR3 extends over 12 amino acids. Trimming shortened V by 4 bases and J by 0 bases, and 3 bases separated the two germline ends. This chain's CDR3 is CASSLSTDTQYF. The CDR3 nucleotides are TGTGCCAGCAGCCTGAGCACAGATACGCAGTATTTT.

In this sample, this clone turned up a few times. The genes are TRBV5-1 and TRBJ1-1, with D perhaps TRBD1 (5 bases). CDR1 is SGHRS, CDR2 YFSETQ, per germline. The CDR3 loop spans 14 amino acids. V lost 7 bases and J lost 2, with 15 bases in between. The CDR3 is CASGRQGLNTEAFF. For the CDR3, the DNA is TGCGCCAGCGGCCGCCAGGGCCTCAACACTGAAGCTTTCTTT.

V and J are TRBV30 and TRBJ2-3; perhaps TRBD2 as D (5 bases). V dropped 4 bases and J dropped 2 bases, with 10 bases sitting between them. Germline V gene sequence: CDR1 GTSNPN, CDR2 SVGIG (reference sequence). The CDR3 consists of 13 residues. The CDR3: CAWNSGTTDTQYF. CDR3 DNA sequence: TGTGCCTGGAACTCGGGAACCACAGATACGCAGTATTTT.

There are a few counts of this clone. V gene TRBV6-1 combines with J gene TRBJ2-7; D gene unclear. The germline CDR1 and CDR2 sequences are MNHNS and SASEGT. V lost 2 bases, J lost 1 base, and 21 bases lay in between. The CDR3 totals 18 residues. The DNA for the CDR3 is TGTGCCAGCAGTGAATACGGGCAGCCTTCGATTCAATCCTACGAGCAGTACTTC. This sequence encodes CASSEYGQPSIQSYEQYF.

The chain is built from TRBV9 and TRBJ1-5; D not resolved. The ends were cut back, 4 bases at V and 5 bases at J, with 19 bases in the middle. The CDR3 loop spans 16 amino acids. Germline V gene sequence: CDR1 SGDLS, CDR2 YYNGEE. CDR3 DNA sequence: TGTGCCAGCAGCCCCTTAATGGACGTACTGGATCAGCCCCAGCATTTT. It encodes CASSPLMDVLDQPQHF.

The gene calls are TRBV19 and TRBJ2-7, with 10 bases identical to TRBD1. V lost 5 bases and J lost 5; bases outside the gene matches: 6. CDR1 and CDR2 (germline): LNHDA, SQIVND (reference sequence). The CDR3 is made up of 14 amino acids. Here the CDR3 reads CASSPRDRGHEQYF. The CDR3 nucleotides read TGTGCCAGTAGTCCCCGGGACAGGGGCCACGAGCAGTACTTC.

CDR3 sequence reads: CATSVNTEAFF. CDR3 in DNA: TGTGCCACCTCAGTGAACACTGAAGCTTTCTTT. The chain couples TRBV2 to TRBJ1-1, with unresolved D. Trimming took off 10 bases at V and 0 bases at J, with 6 bases between the two ends. Germline V gene sequence: CDR1 SNHLY, CDR2 FYNNEI. The CDR3 contains 11 residues.

The rearrangement uses TRBV5-1 and TRBJ2-7; 8 bases match TRBD2. Trimming took 0 bases from V and 3 from J; bases not matched to a gene: 2. Germline V gene lookup returns CDR1 SGHRS and CDR2 YFSETQ. There are 14 residues in the CDR3. CDR3 DNA: TGCGCCAGCAGCTTGGAAAGCGGGAGCTACGAGCAGTACTTC. Protein sequence: CASSLESGSYEQYF.

This chain uses TRBV9 with TRBJ2-7, with 7 bases lining up with TRBD1. CDR1 and CDR2 (germline): SGDLS, YYNGEE. With 2 bases clipped from V and 6 bases from J, the junction kept 11 bases outside the gene matches. The CDR3 sequence is 15 residues long. The CDR3 reads CASSVSGTAPSEQYF. The CDR3 DNA reads TGTGCCAGCAGCGTCTCCGGGACAGCACCCAGCGAGCAGTACTTC.

This clone turned up a few times. V usage is TRBV29-1 and J usage is TRBJ1-4; 7 bases match TRBD1. The CDR3 covers 14 residues. Looked up from germline, CDR1 is SQVTM and CDR2 is ANQGSEA. V lost 6 bases to trimming and J lost 4 bases; unmatched junction nucleotides: 8. This CDR3 reads CSVLLQGNNEKLFF. The DNA for the CDR3 is TGCAGCGTCCTACTACAGGGGAATAATGAAAAACTGTTTTTT.

This clone turned up a few times. The V gene is TRBV9, the J gene TRBJ1-2; no reliable D call. CDR3 length equals 15 residues. With 0 bases removed from V and 4 bases from J, the gap between germline ends came to 13 bases. Germline assignment: CDR1 SGDLS and CDR2 YYNGEE. CDR3 sequence (DNA): TGTGCCAGCAGCGTAGACCTTCGCCTCTCCTATGGCTACACCTTC. It codes for CASSVDLRLSYGYTF.

V and J are TRBV30 and TRBJ2-1, with D perhaps matching TRBD1 or TRBD2 (5 bases each). This CDR3 spans 11 amino acids. CDR1 and CDR2 (germline): GTSNPN, SVGIG (reference sequence). The V and J ends lost 4 bases and 9 bases respectively, with 10 bases between them. The CDR3 DNA sequence: TGTGCCTGGACCGGGGCGAGTGAGCAGTTCTTC. Its translation: CAWTGASEQFF. Full variable domain (rest looked up from reference TRBV30 and TRBJ2-1): SQTIHQWPATLVQPVGSPLSLECTVEGTSNPNLYWYRQAAGRGLQLLFYSVGIGQISSEVPQNLSASRPQDRQFILSSKKLLLSDSGFYLCAWTGASEQFFGPGTRLTVL.